The following is a T cell receptor beta chain sequence with its context. It has no known antigen specificity. It has no much larger one-base neighbor in the sample; base qualities were not kept. This sample was taken from a study of persistence of HIV-infected CD4 T cells (dated by TCRdb to about 2020). Describing the broader study: CMV- and HIV-1 Gag-responding CD4+ T cells were isolated from ART-treated individuals so that antigen-driven clonal expansion of HIV-1-infected cells could be examined. The median time the participants had spent on suppressive ART was more than 7 years. Peripheral blood samples of up to roughly 200 mL were obtained at multiple time points, with the exception of a couple of participants, for whom leukapheresis was performed at a single time point. The clonality of all cells in each sorted population was measured by TCRbeta sequencing, and the clonality of infected cells was measured by proviral sequencing. In the cross-participant TCR cluster analysis, 8 or 9 participants were included for CMV and roughly seven participants were included for Gag.

TCRbeta repertoires were sequenced from genomic DNA with the immunoSEQ hsTCRB assay version 4 in survey mode. Genomic DNA was diluted to around 9.4 ng/uL, and up to 1 ug per sample was used for TCRbeta sequencing. Per the original workflow: TCRbeta data analysis was done in ImmunoSeq Analyzer 3.0, and diversity was calculated on productive nucleotide rearrangements. Using the Immunarch R package, lower-bound TCR diversity was estimated with the improved Chao index and clonality was estimated with the Gini coefficient. Different nucleotide rearrangements encoding the same CDR3beta amino acid sequence were treated as distinct clonotypes. TCRbeta sequences significantly enriched in antigen-responding cells relative to anti-CD3/anti-CD28-activated cells were identified by differential abundance analysis. GLIPH2 grouped TCRs by predicted peptide-MHC specificity, both within each participant and across combined participant data sets. This is the immuneACCESS table as TCRdb keeps it, with only in-frame sequences that have V and J called. A part of the clones is gone; compared with another copy, unresolved V genes explain less than half, and the rest is unexplained. D and trimming come from the DNA, and the V and J calls and clone size come from that table. The table for this sample lists 37,000 or so clones; approximately 80% of them were counted only once. The ten largest make up 1.5% to 2% of the sample.

V loses 3 bases, J loses 4 bases, and the germline ends lie 14 bases apart. Including cysteine and phenylalanine, the CDR3 has 15 amino acids. Just CDR3 DNA is preserved here, 45 bases in frame from base 1. Per the germline V gene, KGHSH is the CDR1 and LQKENI is the CDR2. Study-wide conclusions, independent of this receptor: Only a small number of individuals took part in the study, and only a limited range of antigens was tested. Within the same sorted populations, how oligoclonal the TCRs were correlated with how oligoclonal the proviruses were. TCRbeta richness in CMV- and Gag-responding cells was significantly lower than in anti-CD3/anti-CD28-responding cells; CMV-responding cells had higher oligoclonality than CD3/CD28-stimulated and Gag-responding cells. Antigen-responding cells were enriched for degenerate expanded CDR3beta sequences, which suggests convergent selection of CD4+ responses to CMV and Gag. Restriction of bulk TCR analyses to the rare CMV-responding cells that actually carried HIV-1 proviruses was not possible.

Explained via the paper, the treatment or condition label denotes: suppressive antiretroviral therapy. Cells were stimulated with lysates of CMV-infected fibroblasts at roughly 9.1 ug/mL. Nonresponding CD40L-negative CD69-negative CD45RO-high memory CD4+ T cells were sorted as memory populations depleted of antigen-responding cells. Participants were HIV-1-infected adults who started suppressive ART during chronic infection. Plasma HIV-1 RNA had been undetectable (below 50 copies/mL) in participants for at least 4 years. To be included, participants needed a CD4+ T cell count above 400 cells/uL and a positive CMV serology. Before stimulation, PBMCs were isolated using density centrifugation and then depleted of CD8+ T cells. For around 18 hours, the CD8-depleted PBMCs were stimulated with anti-CD28/CD49d costimulation, a CD40-blocking antibody, and enfuvirtide to prevent new infections. Cells were sorted on a Beckman Coulter MoFlo Legacy or XDP sorter, with propidium iodide excluding dead cells. For samples with more than one million cells, genomic DNA was extracted with the QIAamp DNA Mini Kit, and for all other samples the Quick-DNA Microprep Kit was used.

The clonotype comes from an adult man with HIV who was CMV-seropositive. Sequencing used CD4+ T cells sorted from PBMCs after approximately 20-hour stimulation, obtained from a patient who received antiretroviral therapy. This specimen's cell subset or site label, interpreted: CD40L-CD69- CD45RO-high memory CD4 T cells not responding to CMV lysate. The chain employs TRBV18 and TRBJ2-3; 6 matching bases give a weak D call of TRBD2. The CDR3: CASSPSRGEADTQYF. The DNA reads TGTGCCAGCTCACCGAGTAGAGGGGAGGCAGATACGCAGTATTTT.